The sequence of this T cell receptor beta chain was determined in a study of OX40 agonist ivuxolimab in advanced cancers. A note on the overall study: The costimulatory receptor OX40 (CD134) was targeted by ivuxolimab, a fully human IgG2 agonistic monoclonal antibody. Patients were allowed to have had prior anti-PD-1, anti-PD-L1 or anti-CTLA-4 therapy, and approximately 37% of the dose-escalation patients had been treated with checkpoint inhibitors. Intravenous ivuxolimab was administered to patients every 2 weeks at six dose levels: 0.01, 0.1, 0.3, 1.5, 3 and 10 mg/kg. The paper reports the monotherapy dose-escalation portion (N = 52 patients) of the phase I ivuxolimab trial. Three dose-escalation patients achieved partial responses, one with hepatocellular carcinoma and two with cutaneous melanoma. Peripheral TCRbeta sequencing was intended to test whether TCR sequence diversity was altered and clonal T-cell expansion was caused by ivuxolimab. The dose-escalation cohort was approximately 83% male with a mean age of about 60 years, ranging from roughly 23 to 85. Among the roughly 52 dose-escalation patients, approximately 20 had hepatocellular carcinoma, approximately 15 melanoma, 9 renal cell carcinoma and 9 head and neck cancer.

Findings and caveats that apply to the study as a whole: The antigen specificity of the peripheral T cells that underwent clonal expansion was not determined. After ivuxolimab, expanded clones were on average more numerous among CD8+ T cells than among CD4+ T cells. Low levels of normalized T-cell clonal expansion were also seen in some patients who did not respond. Clonal expansion of both CD4+ and CD8+ blood T cells was observed from baseline to week 6 at doses 0.1 to 3.0 mg/kg. In the 0.1-3.0 mg/kg groups, partial responders had among the lowest normalized peripheral clonal expansion, particularly in CD8+ T cells.

Genomic DNA was isolated from the sorted cells so that the TCRbeta CDR3 region could be sequenced. The immunoSEQ Assay was used to sequence the TCRbeta CDR3 regions. TCRdb obtained this table from immuneACCESS and retained in-frame rearrangements with V and J assigned. These tables miss some clones; where compared with another copy, unresolved V genes account for less than half of the shortfall, and the remainder is unexplained. This sample holds some 58,000 clones; over 80% were observed only once. The ten largest account for 3.7% of the sample. Reading from cysteine to phenylalanine, the CDR3 counts 18 amino acids. The only DNA kept is the CDR3, 54 bases in frame from the first base. The CDR1 and CDR2 encoded by the germline V gene are ENHRY and SYGVKD. Trimming takes 0 bases off V and 7 bases off J; junction bases not matched to a gene: 14. Patients with autoimmune disease history or receiving systemic immunosuppression were excluded from the trial. In every dose cohort, peripheral blood was drawn for TCR sequencing at baseline, cycle 4 day 1, and cycle 7 day 1. The samples were taken from a phase I, first-in-human, multicenter, open-label dose-escalation trial of ivuxolimab. The trial enrolled adults with locally advanced or metastatic head and neck squamous cell, hepatocellular, melanoma or renal cell carcinoma. Before TCR sequencing, CD4+ T cells and CD8+ T cells from peripheral blood were sorted into separate populations.

As to this clone: The target of this receptor is not known. Base qualities are not recorded, but no much larger clone differs from it by a single base.

The sequence came from an adult with an advanced solid tumor such as melanoma, head and neck, liver or kidney cancer. The chain is encoded by TRBV10-3 joined to TRBJ2-1, and TRBD2 aligns with 8 junction nucleotides. The source material was CD4+ or CD8+ T cells sorted from blood, sampled in a trial of the OX40 agonist ivuxolimab. The CDR3 in this case is CAISESNFGRTSRNEQFF. The DNA is as follows: TGTGCCATCAGTGAGTCGAACTTCGGGAGGACTAGCCGGAATGAGCAGTTCTTC.